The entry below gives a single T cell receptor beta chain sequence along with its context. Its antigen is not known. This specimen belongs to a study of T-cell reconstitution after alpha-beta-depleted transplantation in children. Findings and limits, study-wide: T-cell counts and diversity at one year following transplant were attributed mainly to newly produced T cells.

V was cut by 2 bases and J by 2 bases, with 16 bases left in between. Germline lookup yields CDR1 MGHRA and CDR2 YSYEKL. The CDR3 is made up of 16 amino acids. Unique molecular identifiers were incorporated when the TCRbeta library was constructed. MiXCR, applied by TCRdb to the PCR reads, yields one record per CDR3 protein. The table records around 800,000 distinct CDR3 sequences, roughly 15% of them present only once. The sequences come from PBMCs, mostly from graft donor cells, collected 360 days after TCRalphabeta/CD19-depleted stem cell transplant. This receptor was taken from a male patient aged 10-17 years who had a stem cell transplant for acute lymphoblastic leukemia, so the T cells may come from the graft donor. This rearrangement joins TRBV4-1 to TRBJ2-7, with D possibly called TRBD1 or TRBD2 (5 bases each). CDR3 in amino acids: CASSQYTGTGTYEQYF. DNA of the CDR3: TGCGCCAGCAGCCAATACACCGGGACGGGCACCTACGAGCAGTACTTC.